The 2 T cell receptor beta chains reported below all come from one sample, sequenced in a study of cytomegalovirus exposure and HLA in healthy donors. This table comes from immunoSEQ multiplex PCR, and its TCRdb copy is limited to in-frame clones, with some not included. The repertoire includes approximately 88,000 clones, 95% to 97% of them detected once, and approximately 1.4% sits in the top ten. The material sequenced was PBMCs. These receptors were obtained from a woman between 18 and 29 years old in good health and CMV-seronegative.

This rearrangement joins TRBV7-9 to TRBJ2-1; 8 nucleotides align to TRBD1. Germline loops: CDR1 SEHNR, CDR2 FQNEAQ (reference sequence). The trim removed 3 bases at V and 4 bases at J, leaving 5 bases unmatched. This CDR3 has 15 residues. The DNA of the CDR3 is TGTGCCAGCAGCTTCGGGGGACAGGCATACAATGAGCAGTTCTTC. Its protein is CASSFGGQAYNEQFF.

The chain recombines TRBV5-8 with TRBJ2-7, with D perhaps TRBD1 (5 bases). The CDR3 covers 14 residues. The V end was cut by 4 bases, the J end by 2 bases, with 13 bases between. Germline V gene lookup returns CDR1 SGHTS and CDR2 YDEGEE. The chain's CDR3 is CASSRDSNPYEQYF. CDR3 in DNA: TGTGCCAGCAGCCGCGACAGTAACCCCTACGAGCAGTACTTC.